The subject of this entry is one TCR beta chain. Its antigen is unidentified. The data belong to a study of cytomegalovirus exposure and HLA in healthy donors. The PCR ran on 60 Vbeta and 13 Jbeta primers. Clones were sequenced by immunoSEQ multiplex PCR, and TCRdb holds only the in-frame ones, with some missing. The table has over 100,000 clones, about 74% seen once. General study points: Versus the approximately 720-donor mean, an Asian-associated ancestry cluster reportedly showed fewer N-insertions in a later analysis.

Sequencing used PBMCs. This TCR came from a male donor in good health and CMV-seropositive.

CDR3 region: CASSFDINTGELFF. The CDR3 DNA follows: TGTGCCAGCAGCTTCGACATTAACACCGGGGAGCTGTTTTTT. The chain uses TRBV7-3 and TRBJ2-2; D gene uncertain. V gave up 3 bases and J gave up 2 bases, with 7 bases separating them. The CDR3 covers 14 residues. CDR1 is SGHTA, CDR2 FQGTGA, per germline.